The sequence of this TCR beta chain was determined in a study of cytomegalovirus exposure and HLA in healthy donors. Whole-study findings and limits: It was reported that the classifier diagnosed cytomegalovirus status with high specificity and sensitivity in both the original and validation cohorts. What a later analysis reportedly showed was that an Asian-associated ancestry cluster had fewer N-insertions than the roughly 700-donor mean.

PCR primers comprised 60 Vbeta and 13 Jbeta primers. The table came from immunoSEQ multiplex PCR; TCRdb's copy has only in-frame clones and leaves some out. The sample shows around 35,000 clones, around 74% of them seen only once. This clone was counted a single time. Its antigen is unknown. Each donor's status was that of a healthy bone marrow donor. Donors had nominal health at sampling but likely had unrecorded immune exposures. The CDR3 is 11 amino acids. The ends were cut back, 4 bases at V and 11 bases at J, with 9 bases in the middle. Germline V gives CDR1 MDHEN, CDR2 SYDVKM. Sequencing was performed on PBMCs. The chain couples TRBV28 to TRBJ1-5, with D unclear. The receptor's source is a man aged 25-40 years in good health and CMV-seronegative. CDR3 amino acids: CASSSPLSQHF. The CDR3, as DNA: TGTGCCAGCAGTTCCCCTCTCTCCCAGCATTTT.